Below, 27 T cell receptor beta chains from the same sample are listed, as sequenced in a study of blood T cell repertoires in COVID-19. Only in-frame clones appear in the TCRdb table, and some are missing; sequencing was by immunoSEQ multiplex PCR. The profile shows around 45,000 clones, roughly 79% of them singletons. The sample consisted of peripheral blood. Every receptor here comes from an elderly woman with acute or convalescent COVID-19.

The chain links TRBV6-5 to TRBJ1-2, with a possible D match to TRBD1 (6 bases). This CDR3 is built from 15 residues. The ends were cut back, 11 bases at V and 4 bases at J, with 23 bases in the middle. Germline-derived CDR1 and CDR2 are MNHEY and SVGAGI. The CDR3 loop reads CACFGRGKTSYGYTF. The CDR3 DNA reads as TGTGCCTGCTTCGGCAGGGGCAAAACAAGCTATGGCTACACCTTC.

This clone occurred a few times. The chain employs TRBV28 and TRBJ1-1; 7 positions agree with TRBD1. CDR1 MDHEN and CDR2 SYDVKM come from the germline V gene. CDR3 length: 14 residues. V shed 6 bases and J 3 bases; nucleotides not matched to a gene: 7. CDR3 nucleotide sequence: TGTGCCAGCAGCTATGACAGGGCAGACACTGAAGCTTTCTTT. This translates into CASSYDRADTEAFF.

In this sample, this clone turned up once. The genes are TRBV28 and TRBJ2-7, with 9 bases lining up with TRBD1. There are 16 residues in the CDR3. Unmatched junction bases numbered 10, after V lost 4 bases and J lost 3 bases. Germline lookup yields CDR1 MDHEN and CDR2 SYDVKM. The CDR3 loop reads CASSYVVQGASYEQYF. The CDR3 DNA follows: TGTGCCAGCAGTTATGTGGTACAGGGGGCGAGCTACGAGCAGTACTTC.

This chain uses TRBV6-2 or TRBV6-3 with TRBJ1-5; unclear D gene. In germline, CDR1 is MNHEY, CDR2 SVGEGT. The CDR3 runs to 13 residues. Trimming took off 6 bases at V and 3 bases at J, with 9 bases between the two ends. The CDR3 DNA reads TGTGCCAGCAGCCCTTGGCTCAATCAGCCCCAGCATTTT. This encodes CASSPWLNQPQHF.

This rearrangement joins TRBV6-5 to TRBJ1-1; a possible D gene is TRBD1 (5 bases). The ends were cut back, 4 bases at V and 1 base at J, with 16 bases in the middle. The CDR3 has 16 residues. Per the germline V gene, CDR1 is MNHEY and CDR2 is SVGAGI. CDR3 protein: CASSSPGLRSNTEAFF. The CDR3 DNA reads as TGTGCCAGCAGTTCCCCGGGACTCAGGTCGAACACTGAAGCTTTCTTT.

The V and J genes are TRBV5-1 and TRBJ2-3; 14 bases map to TRBD2. Germline CDR1 and CDR2: SGHRS and YFSETQ. The CDR3 totals 16 residues. The junction had 4 bases not matched to a gene; V was cut back by 4 bases and J by 3 bases. In DNA, the CDR3 is TGCGCCAGCAGCCCCGGGACTAGCGGGAGAACAGATACGCAGTATTTT. Translated, it gives CASSPGTSGRTDTQYF. Combining the CDR3 with reference TRBV5-1 and TRBJ2-3 gives the whole variable domain KAGVTQTPRYLIKTRGQQVTLSCSPISGHRSVSWYQQTPGQGLQFLFEYFSETQRNKGNFPGRFSGRQFSNSRSEMNVSTLELGDSALYLCASSPGTSGRTDTQYFGPGTRLTVL.

A single count supports this clone. V and J are TRBV9 and TRBJ2-3, with 7 positions matching TRBD2. The J segment lost 4 bases and the V segment lost 7 bases, leaving 15 bases of the junction unmatched. CDR1 SGDLS and CDR2 YYNGEE come from the germline V gene. The CDR3 runs 16 residues. CDR3 nucleotide sequence: TGTGCCAGCGGTCTCCAAAGCGGGATCGGCCCAGATACGCAGTATTTT. Protein sequence: CASGLQSGIGPDTQYF.

J is TRBJ2-3 and V is TRBV12-5, with D unclear. The CDR3 is 13 amino acids. Trimming removed 6 bases at V and 3 bases at J, with 10 bases between. CDR1 is LGHNT, CDR2 FRNRAP, per germline. The CDR3 sequence: CASGSDTTDTQYF. The CDR3 region has the DNA TGTGCTAGTGGCTCAGACACGACAGATACGCAGTATTTT.

The rearrangement links TRBV5-1 to TRBJ2-7; TRBD2 is a possible D gene (6 bases). V dropped 4 bases and J dropped 4 bases, with 15 bases sitting between them. This CDR3 spans 14 amino acids. Germline V gene sequence: CDR1 SGHRS, CDR2 YFSETQ. In DNA form, the CDR3 reads TGCGCCAGCAGCAATCCGGGACTCTCTTACGAGCAGTACTTC. It is translated as CASSNPGLSYEQYF.

The rearrangement links TRBV3-1 (or the pseudogene TRBV3-2) to TRBJ2-1; TRBD2 matches 7 bases. Germline V gives CDR1 LGHDT, CDR2 YNNKEL (reference sequence). The CDR3 length is 13 residues. V shed 4 bases, J shed 12 bases, and the junction held 9 bases outside the gene matches. The CDR3 region has the DNA TGTGCCAGCAGCCCCTTCGGGGGGTGGGTGCAGTTCTTC. Its translation is CASSPFGGWVQFF.

This chain uses TRBV11-2 with TRBJ2-7, with D possibly matching TRBD2 (5 bases). The V end lost 4 bases, the J end lost 2 bases, and 15 bases lay between the germline ends. This CDR3 contains 15 residues. The germline gives CDR1 SGHAT, CDR2 FQNNGV. CDR3 nucleotide sequence: TGTGCCAGCAGCTACCCCTTGGACTTACCCTACGAGCAGTACTTC. It is translated as CASSYPLDLPYEQYF.

The gene calls are TRBV2 and TRBJ1-2; 7 bases map to TRBD1. There are 14 residues in the CDR3. The V segment lost 6 bases and the J segment 2 bases; nucleotides outside the gene matches: 6. CDR1 and CDR2 (germline): SNHLY, FYNNEI. The DNA for the CDR3 is TGTGCCAGCAGCAAGGGACAGCTAAACTATGGCTACACCTTC. Protein product: CASSKGQLNYGYTF.

The V and J genes are TRBV27 and TRBJ1-1; TRBD1 aligns across 9 bases. Trimming removed 3 bases from V and 5 bases from J; junction bases left unmatched: 10. The CDR3 runs 16 residues. Per germline, CDR1 MNHEY and CDR2 SMNVEV (reference sequence). Here the CDR3 reads CASSFLQGALGTEAFF. The CDR3 DNA follows: TGTGCCAGCAGTTTTCTACAGGGGGCGTTAGGGACTGAAGCTTTCTTT.

V and J are TRBV7-2 and TRBJ2-2; D perhaps matches TRBD2 (5 bases). Germline CDR1 and CDR2: SGHTA and FQGNSA. This CDR3 is 15 amino acids long. V lost 1 base and J 2 bases, leaving 8 bases between the germline ends. CDR3 in amino acids: CASSLERTNTGELFF. The DNA for the CDR3 is TGTGCCAGCAGCTTAGAGCGGACCAACACCGGGGAGCTGTTTTTT.

This clone was seen more than once but under ten times. J is TRBJ1-4 and V is TRBV18; D not certain. CDR1 and CDR2 from the germline V gene are KGHSH and LQKENI. Trimming shortened V by 7 bases and J by 8 bases, and 14 bases separated the two germline ends. The CDR3 has 13 amino acids. This chain's CDR3 is CASFPPGGEKLFF. In DNA form, the CDR3 reads TGTGCCAGCTTCCCGCCCGGAGGAGAAAAACTGTTTTTT.

This clone was seen a single time. This chain joins TRBV27 and TRBJ2-1, with D possibly matching TRBD2 (6 bases). V was shortened by 5 bases and J by 2 bases, with 13 bases between the two germline ends. The CDR3 is made up of 15 amino acids. Germline CDR1 MNHEY, CDR2 SMNVEV (reference sequence). The CDR3 DNA reads TGTGCCAGCAGTCCGGTACTAGCAGCCTACAATGAGCAGTTCTTC. Its protein product is CASSPVLAAYNEQFF.

The chain recombines TRBV28 with TRBJ2-5; possibly TRBD2 for D (6 bases). The ends were cut back, 3 bases at V and 4 bases at J, with 9 bases in the middle. Germline lookup yields CDR1 MDHEN and CDR2 SYDVKM. CDR3 length equals 13 residues. As DNA, the CDR3 is TGTGCCAGCAGTTTGGCGGGAATAGAGACCCAGTACTTC. Residues: CASSLAGIETQYF.

This sequence joins TRBV18 and TRBJ2-1; D not certain. The length of the CDR3 is 13 residues. Trimming removed 2 bases from V and 5 bases from J, with 7 bases in between. From germline, CDR1 is KGHSH and CDR2 LQKENI. CDR3: CASSPDTHNEQFF. The CDR3 DNA reads TGTGCCAGCTCACCAGACACCCACAATGAGCAGTTCTTC.

A single count supports this clone. The chain recombines TRBV11-1 with TRBJ2-1, with D hard to call. Trimming took 1 base from V and 0 from J, leaving 7 bases between them. CDR1 is SGHAT, CDR2 FQDESV, per germline (reference sequence). This CDR3 is 15 amino acids long. The CDR3 here is CASSLDNLSYNEQFF. The CDR3 coding sequence is TGTGCCAGCAGCTTAGATAATCTCTCCTACAATGAGCAGTTCTTC.

The rearrangement links TRBV11-3 to TRBJ2-1; weak D call: TRBD1 (6 bases). The germline V gene has CDR1 SGHNT and CDR2 YENEEA. This CDR3 comprises 15 residues. V was pared by 2 bases and J by 7 bases, with 15 bases between. CDR3 in DNA: TGTGCCAGCAGCTTAAAGGGGGTCAGCATGAATGAGCAGTTCTTC. It encodes CASSLKGVSMNEQFF. Based on the CDR3 plus reference TRBV11-3 and TRBJ2-1, the full variable domain is EAGVVQSPRYKIIEKKQPVAFWCNPISGHNTLYWYLQNLGQGPELLIRYENEEAVDDSQLPKDRFSAERLKGVDSTLKIQPAELGDSAVYLCASSLKGVSMNEQFFGPGTRLTVL.

The V call is TRBV12-5, the J call TRBJ1-3; D not resolved. The CDR3 is 13 residues long. V was trimmed by 0 bases and J by 3 bases, leaving 3 bases between them. Germline assignment: CDR1 LGHNT and CDR2 FRNRAP. The CDR3 protein is CASGLVLGNTIYF. The CDR3 region has the DNA TGTGCTAGTGGTTTGGTACTTGGAAACACCATATATTTT.

CDR3 region: CASSVDRGVGGYTF. The DNA for the CDR3 is TGTGCCAGTAGTGTGGACAGGGGGGTAGGTGGCTACACCTTC. The V gene is TRBV19, the J gene TRBJ1-2, with 10 bases that match TRBD1. Germline CDR1 reads LNHDA; CDR2 reads SQIVND (reference sequence). The V gene end was trimmed by 5 bases and the J gene end by 7 bases; junction bases not matched to a gene: 7. The length of the CDR3 is 14 residues.

V gene TRBV18 combines with J gene TRBJ2-5; no clear D. V dropped 3 bases and J dropped 1 base, with 12 bases sitting between them. The CDR3 loop spans 15 amino acids. Germline CDR1 reads KGHSH; CDR2 reads LQKENI. CDR3 in DNA: TGTGCCAGCTCACCGCTATTGGCTAGCCAAGAGACCCAGTACTTC. It codes for CASSPLLASQETQYF.

This clone was detected a few times. The chain joins TRBV29-1 to TRBJ1-2; TRBD1 might be the D (6 bases). Trimming shortened V by 4 bases and J by 4 bases, and 10 bases separated the two germline ends. The CDR3 length is 12 residues. Germline V gives CDR1 SQVTM, CDR2 ANQGSEA. As DNA, the CDR3 is TGCAGCGTTGTAACAGGGTTCTATGGCTACACCTTC. It translates to CSVVTGFYGYTF.

This clone has a count of ten or more. The gene calls are TRBV30 and TRBJ1-5, with D hard to call. The germline CDR1 and CDR2 sequences are GTSNPN and SVGIG (reference sequence). The CDR3 length is 13 residues. The V end was cut by 1 base, the J end by 8 bases, with 12 bases between. This CDR3 is CAWSGTRVEPQHF. In DNA, the CDR3 is TGTGCCTGGAGTGGAACGAGGGTGGAGCCCCAGCATTTT.

This clone was detected once. V gene TRBV4-1 combines with J gene TRBJ2-1; D possibly corresponds to TRBD2 (7 bases). Germline CDR1 MGHRA, CDR2 YSYEKL. The CDR3 is 14 amino acids. V lost 3 bases to trimming and J lost 11 bases, with 17 bases between them. CDR3 sequence: CASSQGGLAVQQFF. The CDR3 DNA is TGCGCCAGCAGCCAGGGGGGCCTAGCGGTCCAGCAGTTCTTC.

The chain recombines TRBV3-1 (or the pseudogene TRBV3-2) with TRBJ2-7, with unresolved D. The germline gives CDR1 LGHDT, CDR2 YNNKEL (reference sequence). Trimming left V 4 bases short and J 3 bases short, with 7 bases between. The CDR3 length is 12 residues. CDR3 DNA: TGTGCCAGCAGCCGAGGAATCTACGAGCAGTACTTC. This translates into CASSRGIYEQYF.